This T cell receptor (beta chain) was identified in a study of CD8+ T cells in alopecia areata. Overall study: Severity among treated patients was scored by the percentage of scalp area affected.

Treatment meaning: oral pan-JAK inhibitor, 5-10 mg twice daily. The investigators collected lesional scalp punch biopsies and peripheral blood from alopecia areata patients. CDR1 and CDR2 from the germline V gene are MDHEN and SYDVKM. Between the trimmed V and J ends, which lost 6 bases and 3 bases, there was a span of 0 bases. The CDR3 sequence is 11 residues long. This clone was detected ten times or more. cDNA prepared by RNA extraction and subsequent reverse transcription served as the template for sequencing. Profiled with immunoSEQ multiplex PCR; TCRdb holds only in-frame clones, not every one. This sample has 250,000 to 300,000 clones, with roughly 64% found just once.

The sequence came from a human donor with alopecia areata. The starting material was CD4+ T cells sorted from blood, obtained at week 24, from a patient treated with tofacitinib. This chain uses TRBV28 with TRBJ1-6, with D unresolved. CDR3 in DNA: TGTGCCAGCAGCTATAATTCACCCCTCCACTTT. Amino acids: CASSYNSPLHF. The full variable domain, its missing parts supplied by reference TRBV28 and TRBJ1-6, is DVKVTQSSRYLVKRTGEKVFLECVQDMDHENMFWYRQDPGLGLRLIYFSYDVKMKEKGDIPEGYSVSREKKERFSLILESASTNQTSMYLCASSYNSPLHFGNGTRLTVT.